This T cell receptor (beta chain) comes out of a study of OX40 agonist ivuxolimab in advanced cancers. Study-wide background: Partial responses occurred in Three dose-escalation patients, one with hepatocellular carcinoma and two with cutaneous melanoma.

Individuals having autoimmune disease history or systemic immunosuppression were not enrolled. Produced via immunoSEQ multiplex PCR; TCRdb's table is partial and in-frame only. The sample includes about 81,000 clones, roughly 85% of them seen just once. In germline, CDR1 is LNHDA, CDR2 SQIVND (reference sequence). This CDR3 has 16 amino acids. J lost 6 bases, V lost 7 bases, and 15 bases had no gene match. Study-wide findings and caveats: Some nonresponders additionally presented with little normalized T-cell clonal expansion.

This clone appeared once. The antigen remains unidentified. The gene calls are TRBV19 and TRBJ1-2, with 9 bases fitting TRBD1. This sample comprised CD4+ or CD8+ T cells sorted from blood, obtained in a trial of the OX40 agonist ivuxolimab. This TCR derives from an adult with an advanced solid tumor such as melanoma, head and neck, liver or kidney cancer. CDR3 loop: CASTPPDAGQGHGYTF. In DNA form, the CDR3 reads TGTGCCAGTACTCCCCCCGACGCGGGACAGGGCCATGGCTACACCTTC.